This TCR beta chain was captured by sequencing in a study of blood T cell repertoires in COVID-19. Study context: The United States, Italy and Spain provided the acute and convalescent COVID-19 samples. From T cells, B-cell-depleted T cells, or PBMCs came the material, which was cDNA or gDNA.

In the original analysis: Reference gene primer amplification gave nucleated cell count estimates. Method: immunoSEQ multiplex PCR; TCRdb's copy keeps in-frame clones and lacks some. V and J calls plus clone size are reproduced from that table; the DNA served to infer D and trimming. The sample carries 250,000 to 350,000 clones, 86% recorded once. The CDR3 is 11 amino acids. The germline gives CDR1 SQVTM, CDR2 ANQGSEA. The V end lost 6 bases, the J end lost 5 bases, and 10 bases lay between the germline ends. The J gene is TRBJ2-5, the V gene TRBV29-1; D not resolved. The TCR originated in a woman between 25 and 40 years old with active or convalescent COVID-19. Sequencing was carried out using peripheral blood. CDR3 protein: CSVTFGETQYF. CDR3 in DNA: TGCAGCGTGACCTTCGGGGAGACCCAGTACTTC.